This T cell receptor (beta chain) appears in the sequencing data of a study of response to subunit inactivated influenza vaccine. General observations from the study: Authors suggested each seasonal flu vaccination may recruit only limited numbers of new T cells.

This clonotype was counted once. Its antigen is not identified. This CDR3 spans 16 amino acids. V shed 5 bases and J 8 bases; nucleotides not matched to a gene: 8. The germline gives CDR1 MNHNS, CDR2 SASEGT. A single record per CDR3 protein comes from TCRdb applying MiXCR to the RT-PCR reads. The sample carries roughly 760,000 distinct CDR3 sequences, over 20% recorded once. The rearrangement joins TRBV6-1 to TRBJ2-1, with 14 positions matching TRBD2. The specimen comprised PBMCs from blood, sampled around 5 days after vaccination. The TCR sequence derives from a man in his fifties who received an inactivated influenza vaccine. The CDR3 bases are TGTGCCAGCAGTACGTGGGGACTAGCGGGAGAGCATGAGCAGTTCTTC. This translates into CASSTWGLAGEHEQFF.